This note documents a single T cell receptor (beta chain) sequence. Its antigen remains unknown. This sample is part of a study of T-cell memory formation after mild COVID-19. Study-level information: TCR clusters were mostly donor specific.

The study's findings and limits: Contracting clones localized mainly to CM and EM when CD4+ and mainly to EMRA when CD8+. Later expanders leaned CD4+, whereas day 15 to 85 contracting clones were balanced CD4/CD8.

Germline CDR1 MNHEY, CDR2 SVGEGT. The CDR3 loop spans 12 amino acids. Trimming removed 6 bases from V and 10 bases from J, with 14 bases in between. A 5'RACE reaction primed in the constant segment made cDNA libraries of TCR alpha and TCR beta, and these carried sample barcodes and UMIs. TCRdb passed the 5' RACE reads through MiXCR, listing each CDR3 protein once. The sample consists of roughly 340,000 distinct CDR3 sequences, approximately 15% of them appearing once. Sequenced: PBMCs or a T cell subset sorted from them (not recorded which). The origin of this receptor is a man in his late teens or twenties who had mild COVID-19 (a few samples of this study predate the infection). Cell type and time point are not known. The chain couples TRBV6-2 or TRBV6-3 to TRBJ2-3; D is ambiguous. The CDR3 protein is CASRDPSKAQYF. The CDR3 bases are TGTGCCAGCAGGGACCCTTCCAAAGCGCAGTATTTT.